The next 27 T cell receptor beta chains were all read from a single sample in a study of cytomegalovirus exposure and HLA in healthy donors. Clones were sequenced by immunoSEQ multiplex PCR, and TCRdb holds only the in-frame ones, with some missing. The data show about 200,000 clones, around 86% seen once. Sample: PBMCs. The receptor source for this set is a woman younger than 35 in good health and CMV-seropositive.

CDR3 DNA: TGTGCCTGGAGTGTACGGTGGCGGGAGGGCAATGAGCAGTTCTTC. Its protein is CAWSVRWREGNEQFF. V gene TRBV30 combines with J gene TRBJ2-1, with 9 bases matching TRBD2. The CDR3 is 15 amino acids. Germline V lookup: CDR1 GTSNPN, CDR2 SVGIG (reference sequence). V lost 0 bases and J lost 6; bases outside the gene matches: 6.

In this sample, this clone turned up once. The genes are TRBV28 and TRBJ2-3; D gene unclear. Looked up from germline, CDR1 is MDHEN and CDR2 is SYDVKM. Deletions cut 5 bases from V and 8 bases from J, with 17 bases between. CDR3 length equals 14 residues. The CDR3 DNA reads TGTGCCAGCAGTCAGCCCCTGCGGCAGCTTACGCAGTATTTT. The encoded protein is CASSQPLRQLTQYF.

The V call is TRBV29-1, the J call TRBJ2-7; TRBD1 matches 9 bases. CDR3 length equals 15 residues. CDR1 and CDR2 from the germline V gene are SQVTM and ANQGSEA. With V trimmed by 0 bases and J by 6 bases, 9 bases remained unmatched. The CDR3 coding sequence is TGCAGCGTTGAAGACCGGGACAGGGAGAGAGGCGAGCAGTACTTC. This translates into CSVEDRDRERGEQYF.

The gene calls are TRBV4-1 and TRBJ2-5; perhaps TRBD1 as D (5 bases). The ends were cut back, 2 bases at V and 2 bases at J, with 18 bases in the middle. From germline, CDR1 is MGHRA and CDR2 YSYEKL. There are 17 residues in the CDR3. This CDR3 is CASSQSRTRLMQETQYF. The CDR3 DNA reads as TGCGCCAGCAGCCAATCCCGGACACGTCTGATGCAAGAGACCCAGTACTTC.

CDR3 sequence: CASTPLQGGVGVTEAFF. Here the CDR3 DNA reads TGTGCCAGCACCCCCTTACAGGGGGGAGTTGGTGTTACTGAAGCTTTCTTT. The J gene is TRBJ1-1, the V gene TRBV7-6; TRBD1 matches at 8 bases. The CDR3 loop spans 17 amino acids. Germline CDR1 SGHVS, CDR2 FNYEAQ. Germline trimming cut 7 bases from V and 5 bases from J; bases unmatched to any gene: 18.

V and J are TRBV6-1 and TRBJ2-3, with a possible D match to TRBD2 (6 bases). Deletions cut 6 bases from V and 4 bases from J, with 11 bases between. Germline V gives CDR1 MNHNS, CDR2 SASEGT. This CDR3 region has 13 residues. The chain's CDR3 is CASRLRGSDTQYF. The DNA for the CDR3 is TGTGCCAGCAGACTGCGGGGATCAGATACGCAGTATTTT.

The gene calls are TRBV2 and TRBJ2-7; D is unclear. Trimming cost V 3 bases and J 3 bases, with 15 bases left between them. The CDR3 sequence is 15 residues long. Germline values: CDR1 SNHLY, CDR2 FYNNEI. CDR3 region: CASSDRLGNNYEQYF. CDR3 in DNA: TGTGCCAGCAGTGATCGGCTAGGAAACAACTACGAGCAGTACTTC.

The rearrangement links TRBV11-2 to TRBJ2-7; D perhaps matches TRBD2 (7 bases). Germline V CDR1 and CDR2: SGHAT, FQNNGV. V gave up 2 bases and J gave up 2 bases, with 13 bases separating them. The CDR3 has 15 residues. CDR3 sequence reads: CASSLRGGRAYEQYF. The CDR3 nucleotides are TGTGCCAGCAGCTTAAGGGGGGGCAGGGCCTACGAGCAGTACTTC.

For the CDR3, the DNA is TGTGCCAGCAGTGATGTACCGGGAGGGCCCCCACTTTACGAGCAGTACTTC. It yields the protein CASSDVPGGPPLYEQYF. The chain joins TRBV6-1 to TRBJ2-7; 8 bases are a match to TRBD2. Trimming cost V 3 bases and J 4 bases; bases outside gene matches: 14. CDR3 length equals 17 residues. Germline loops: CDR1 MNHNS, CDR2 SASEGT.

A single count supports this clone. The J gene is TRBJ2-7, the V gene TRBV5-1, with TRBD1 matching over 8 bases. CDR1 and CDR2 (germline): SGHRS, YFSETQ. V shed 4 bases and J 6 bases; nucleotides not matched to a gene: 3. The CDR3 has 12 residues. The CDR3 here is CASSQDRGEQYF. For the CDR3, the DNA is TGCGCCAGCAGCCAAGACAGGGGCGAGCAGTACTTC.

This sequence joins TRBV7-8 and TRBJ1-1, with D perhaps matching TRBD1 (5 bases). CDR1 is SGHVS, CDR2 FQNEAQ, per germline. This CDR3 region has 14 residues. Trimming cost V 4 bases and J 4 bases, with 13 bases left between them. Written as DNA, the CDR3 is TGTGCCAGCAGCTCACGACAGCATTTCACTGAAGCTTTCTTT. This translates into CASSSRQHFTEAFF.

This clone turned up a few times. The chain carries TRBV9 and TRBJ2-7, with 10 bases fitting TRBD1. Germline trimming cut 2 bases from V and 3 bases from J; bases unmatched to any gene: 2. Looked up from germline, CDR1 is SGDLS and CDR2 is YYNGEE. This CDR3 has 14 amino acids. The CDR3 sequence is CASSVGQGVYEQYF. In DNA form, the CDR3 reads TGTGCCAGCAGCGTCGGACAGGGGGTCTACGAGCAGTACTTC.

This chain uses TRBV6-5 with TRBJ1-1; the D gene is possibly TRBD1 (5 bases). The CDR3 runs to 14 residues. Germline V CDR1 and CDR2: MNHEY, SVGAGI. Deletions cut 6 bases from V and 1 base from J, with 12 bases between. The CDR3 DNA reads TGTGCCAGCAGCCCGGGGGGTGAGAACACTGAAGCTTTCTTT. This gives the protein CASSPGGENTEAFF.

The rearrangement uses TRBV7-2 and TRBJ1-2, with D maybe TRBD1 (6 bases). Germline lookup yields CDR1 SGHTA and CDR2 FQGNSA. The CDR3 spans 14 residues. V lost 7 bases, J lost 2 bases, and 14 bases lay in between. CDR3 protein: CASTPGGRNYGYTF. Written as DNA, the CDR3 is TGTGCCAGCACCCCGGGGGGGCGGAACTATGGCTACACCTTC.

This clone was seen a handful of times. DNA of the CDR3: TGCGCCAGCAGCCAAGATAGCGGATATGGCTACACCTTC. Amino acid sequence: CASSQDSGYGYTF. The rearrangement links TRBV4-1 to TRBJ1-2; D uncertain. Trimming took off 0 bases at V and 5 bases at J, with 7 bases between the two ends. Germline-derived CDR1 and CDR2 are MGHRA and YSYEKL. This CDR3 region has 13 residues.

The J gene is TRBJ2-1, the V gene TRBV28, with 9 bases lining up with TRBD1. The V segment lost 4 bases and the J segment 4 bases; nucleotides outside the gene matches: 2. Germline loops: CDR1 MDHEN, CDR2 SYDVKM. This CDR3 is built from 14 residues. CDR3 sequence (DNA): TGTGCCAGCAGTTCCGGGACAGGGTACAATGAGCAGTTCTTC. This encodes CASSSGTGYNEQFF.

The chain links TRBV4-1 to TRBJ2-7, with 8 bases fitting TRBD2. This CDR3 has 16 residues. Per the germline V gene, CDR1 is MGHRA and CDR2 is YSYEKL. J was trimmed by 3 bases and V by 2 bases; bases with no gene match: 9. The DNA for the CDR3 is TGCGCCAGCAGCCAACCGGGACTAGGGTCAATCTACGAGCAGTACTTC. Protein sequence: CASSQPGLGSIYEQYF.

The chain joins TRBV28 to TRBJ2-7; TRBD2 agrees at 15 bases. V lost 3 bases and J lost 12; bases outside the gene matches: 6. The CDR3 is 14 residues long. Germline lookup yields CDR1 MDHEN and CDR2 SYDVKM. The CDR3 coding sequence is TGTGCCAGCAGTTTCGGACTAGCGGGAGGGCGCAGGTACTTC. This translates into CASSFGLAGGRRYF.

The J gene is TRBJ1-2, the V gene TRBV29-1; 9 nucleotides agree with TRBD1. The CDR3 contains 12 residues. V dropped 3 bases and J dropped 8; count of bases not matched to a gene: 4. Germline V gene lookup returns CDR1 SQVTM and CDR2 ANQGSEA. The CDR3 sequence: CSVEDRGEGYTF. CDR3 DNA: TGCAGCGTTGAGGACAGGGGTGAAGGCTACACCTTC.

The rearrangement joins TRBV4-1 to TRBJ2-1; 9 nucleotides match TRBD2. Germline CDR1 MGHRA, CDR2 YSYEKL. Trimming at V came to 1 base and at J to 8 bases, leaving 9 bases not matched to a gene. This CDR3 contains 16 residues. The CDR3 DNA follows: TGCGCCAGCAGCCAAGTTTTCGCGGGAGGGCCAGATGAGCAGTTCTTC. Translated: CASSQVFAGGPDEQFF.

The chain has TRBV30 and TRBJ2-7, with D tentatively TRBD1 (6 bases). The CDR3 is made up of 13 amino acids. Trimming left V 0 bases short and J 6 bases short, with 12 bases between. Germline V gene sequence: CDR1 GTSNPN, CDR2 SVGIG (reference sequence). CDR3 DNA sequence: TGTGCCTGGAGTGTGCGCCCGGACAGCGAGCAGTACTTC. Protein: CAWSVRPDSEQYF.

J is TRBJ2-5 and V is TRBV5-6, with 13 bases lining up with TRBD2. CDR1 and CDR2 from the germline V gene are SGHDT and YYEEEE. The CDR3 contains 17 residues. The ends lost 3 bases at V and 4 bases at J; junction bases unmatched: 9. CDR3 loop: CASSSWTSGSLGETQYF. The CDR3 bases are TGTGCCAGCAGCTCGTGGACTAGCGGGAGTTTAGGAGAGACCCAGTACTTC.

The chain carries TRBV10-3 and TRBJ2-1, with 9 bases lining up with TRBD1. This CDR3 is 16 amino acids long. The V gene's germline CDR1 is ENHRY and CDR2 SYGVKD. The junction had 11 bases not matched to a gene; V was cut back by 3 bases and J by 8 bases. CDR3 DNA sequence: TGTGCCATCAGTGACATGAGCGGGACAGGGTCAGATGAGCAGTTCTTC. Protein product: CAISDMSGTGSDEQFF.

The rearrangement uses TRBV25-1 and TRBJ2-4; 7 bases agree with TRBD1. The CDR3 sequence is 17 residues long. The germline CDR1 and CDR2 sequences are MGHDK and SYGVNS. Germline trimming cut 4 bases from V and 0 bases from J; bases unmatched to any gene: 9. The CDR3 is CASSVRDSGPAKNIQYF. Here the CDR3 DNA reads TGTGCCAGCAGTGTCCGGGACAGCGGACCAGCCAAAAACATTCAGTACTTC.

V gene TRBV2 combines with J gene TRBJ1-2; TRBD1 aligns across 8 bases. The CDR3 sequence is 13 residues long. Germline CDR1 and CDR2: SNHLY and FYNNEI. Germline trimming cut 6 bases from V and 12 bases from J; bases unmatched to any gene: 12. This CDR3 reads CASSAGQGRSNTF. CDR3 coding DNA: TGTGCCAGCAGCGCCGGACAGGGTCGGAGTAACACCTTC.

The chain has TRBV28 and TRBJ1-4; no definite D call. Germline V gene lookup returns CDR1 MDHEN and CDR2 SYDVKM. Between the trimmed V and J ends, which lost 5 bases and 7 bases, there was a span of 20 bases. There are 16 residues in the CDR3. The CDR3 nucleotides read TGTGCCAGCAGTGGCCAAAGACTCCGTCGGGGTGAAAAACTGTTTTTT. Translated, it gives CASSGQRLRRGEKLFF. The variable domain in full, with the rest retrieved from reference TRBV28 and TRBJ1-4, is DVKVTQSSRYLVKRTGEKVFLECVQDMDHENMFWYRQDPGLGLRLIYFSYDVKMKEKGDIPEGYSVSREKKERFSLILESASTNQTSMYLCASSGQRLRRGEKLFFGSGTQLSVL.

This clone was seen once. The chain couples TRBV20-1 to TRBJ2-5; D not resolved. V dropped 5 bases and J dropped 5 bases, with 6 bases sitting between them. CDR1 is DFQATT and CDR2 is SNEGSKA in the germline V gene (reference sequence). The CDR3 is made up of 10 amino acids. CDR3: CSAAEETQYF. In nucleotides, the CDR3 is TGCAGTGCTGCGGAGGAGACCCAGTACTTC.